This T cell receptor beta chain derives from a study of post-analysis software for immune sequencing data. Remarks on this clonotype: Antigen unknown.

Findings and caveats of the study: A few TRBV segments were significantly more frequent in patients than in controls. TRBV5-6, TRBV5-1 and TRBV20-1 were among these segments.

This CDR3 comprises 12 residues. CDR1 is GTSNPN, CDR2 SVGIG, per germline (reference sequence). Prepared TCR beta cDNA libraries contained unique molecular identifiers. Via MiXCR, TCRdb re-called the PCR reads, giving one row per CDR3 protein. The sample shows about half a million distinct CDR3 sequences, roughly 45% of them seen only once. This sequence originates from a girl under 18 with multiple sclerosis. Specimen: blood. The chain recombines TRBV30 with TRBJ2-4; D gene ambiguous. Gene TRBJ2-7 matches the end of the DNA better, so the J call may be wrong. CDR3 region: CAWTIGRDEQYF. For the CDR3, the DNA is TGTGCCTGGACGATTGGGCGTGACGAGCAGTACTTC.